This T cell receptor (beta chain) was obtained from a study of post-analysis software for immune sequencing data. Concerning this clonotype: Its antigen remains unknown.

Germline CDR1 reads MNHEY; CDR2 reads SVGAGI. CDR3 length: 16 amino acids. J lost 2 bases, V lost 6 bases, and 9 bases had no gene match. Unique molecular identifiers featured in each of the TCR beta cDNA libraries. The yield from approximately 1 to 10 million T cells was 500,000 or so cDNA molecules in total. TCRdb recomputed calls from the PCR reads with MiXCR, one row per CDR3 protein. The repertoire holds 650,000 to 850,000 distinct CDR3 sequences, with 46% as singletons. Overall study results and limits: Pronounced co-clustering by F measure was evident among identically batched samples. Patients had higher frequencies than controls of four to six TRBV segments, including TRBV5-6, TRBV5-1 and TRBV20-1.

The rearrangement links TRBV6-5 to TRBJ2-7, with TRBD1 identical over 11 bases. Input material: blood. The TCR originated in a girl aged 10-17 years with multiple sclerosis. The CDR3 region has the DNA TGTGCCAGCAGCGCCAGAGGGACAGGGGGTGCCTACGAGCAGTACTTC. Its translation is CASSARGTGGAYEQYF.